Reported below is one TCR beta chain. Its cognate antigen is unknown. Germline CDR1 is MNHEY and CDR2 is SVGAGI. This CDR3 is built from 14 residues. The V end lost 5 bases, the J end lost 4 bases, and 11 bases lay between the germline ends. This table comes from immunoSEQ multiplex PCR, and its TCRdb copy is limited to in-frame clones, with some not included. The data hold 90,000 to 120,000 clones, with roughly nine tenths observed a single time. This sample stems from a study of T cell responses to AZD1222 COVID-19 vaccine. Study findings and constraints: The span of vaccine-associated CD4 TCRs extended across spike, with dominance at 160-218 and 743-854. Most donors were white British and more were female, and clonal diversity was possibly underestimated.

Sample: peripheral blood, taken on day 0 of AZD1222 vaccination. The chain joins TRBV6-5 to TRBJ1-4; weak D call: TRBD1 (5 bases). The receptor was isolated from an adult in good health. The DNA of the CDR3 is TGTGCCAGCAGTCGGGACGGCCTTAATGAAAAACTGTTTTTT. It yields the protein CASSRDGLNEKLFF.